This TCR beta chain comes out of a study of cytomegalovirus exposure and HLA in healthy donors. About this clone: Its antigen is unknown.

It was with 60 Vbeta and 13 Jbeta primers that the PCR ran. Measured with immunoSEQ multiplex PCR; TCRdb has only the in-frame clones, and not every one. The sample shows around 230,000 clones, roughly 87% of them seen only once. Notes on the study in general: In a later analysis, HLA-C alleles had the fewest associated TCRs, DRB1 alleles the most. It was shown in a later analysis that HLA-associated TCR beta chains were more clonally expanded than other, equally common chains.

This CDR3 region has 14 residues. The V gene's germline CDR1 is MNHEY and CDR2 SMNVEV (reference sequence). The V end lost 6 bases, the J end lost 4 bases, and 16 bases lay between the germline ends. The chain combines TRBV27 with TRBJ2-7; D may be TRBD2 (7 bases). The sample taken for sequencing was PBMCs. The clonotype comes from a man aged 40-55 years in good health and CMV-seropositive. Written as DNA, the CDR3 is TGTGCCAGCAGCCCCAGGGGACTATCTTACGAGCAGTACTTC. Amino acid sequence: CASSPRGLSYEQYF.